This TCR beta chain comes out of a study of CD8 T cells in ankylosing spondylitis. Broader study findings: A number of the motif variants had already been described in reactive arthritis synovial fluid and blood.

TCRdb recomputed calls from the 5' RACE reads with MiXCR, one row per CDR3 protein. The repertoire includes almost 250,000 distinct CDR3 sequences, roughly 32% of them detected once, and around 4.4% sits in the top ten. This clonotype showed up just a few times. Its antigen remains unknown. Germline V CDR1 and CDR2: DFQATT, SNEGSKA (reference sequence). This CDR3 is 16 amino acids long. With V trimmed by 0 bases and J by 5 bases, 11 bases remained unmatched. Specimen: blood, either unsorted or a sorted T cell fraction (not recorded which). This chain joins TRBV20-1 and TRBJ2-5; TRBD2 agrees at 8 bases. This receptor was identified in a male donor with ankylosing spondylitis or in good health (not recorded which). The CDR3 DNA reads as TGCAGTGCTAGAGATGGGGGCGGGGGGCCACCGGAGACCCAGTACTTC. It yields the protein CSARDGGGGPPETQYF.